Following are 21 T cell receptor beta chains from one sample sequenced in a study of blood T cell repertoires in COVID-19. TCRdb's table, derived via immunoSEQ multiplex PCR, lists solely in-frame clones and lacks some. The sample lists fewer than 180,000 clones; roughly 90% were seen once. Sequencing was done on a sample of peripheral blood. These receptor sequences come from an older woman with active or convalescent COVID-19.

The J gene is TRBJ2-3, the V gene TRBV7-9; 7 bases map to TRBD1. V lost 6 bases to trimming and J lost 5 bases; unmatched junction nucleotides: 17. Germline V gives CDR1 SEHNR, CDR2 FQNEAQ (reference sequence). The CDR3 runs 17 residues. CDR3 DNA: TGTGCCAGCAGTTTTCCCCCTACAGGGGAAGAGGAAGATACGCAGTATTTT. It specifies CASSFPPTGEEEDTQYF.

A word on this clone: The same CDR3 is also encoded by other DNA sequences in this sample. The rearrangement uses TRBV18 and TRBJ1-1; D is unresolved. The CDR3 has 13 residues. Trimming removed 6 bases at V and 3 bases at J, with 11 bases between. The germline V gene encodes CDR1 KGHSH and CDR2 LQKENI. The CDR3 DNA is TGTGCCAGCTCGCCGGCAGGTGACACTGAAGCTTTCTTT. This translates into CASSPAGDTEAFF. The full variable domain, completed using reference TRBV18 and TRBJ1-1, is NAGVMQNPRHLVRRRGQEARLRCSPMKGHSHVYWYRQLPEEGLKFMVYLQKENIIDESGMPKERFSAEFPKEGPSILRIQQVVRGDSAAYFCASSPAGDTEAFFGQGTRLTVV.

About this clone: Because the CDR3's place on the DNA is in doubt, the DNA is left out and the CDR3 is given as listed by TCRdb. The V and J genes are TRBV5-6 and TRBJ2-7; TRBD2 is the table's D call and was not checked against the DNA. The CDR3 is 15 residues long, counting both termini. Per the germline V gene, CDR1 is SGHDT and CDR2 is YYEEEE. The CDR3 reads CASSTSGYFINEQYF.

V is TRBV19 and J is TRBJ2-1; 9 bases map to TRBD2. The germline V gene has CDR1 LNHDA and CDR2 SQIVND (reference sequence). V trimming: 3 bases; J trimming: 3 bases; junction bases outside the gene matches: 3. This CDR3 comprises 15 residues. In DNA, the CDR3 is TGTGCCAGTAGTATTCTAGCGGGACTCTACAATGAGCAGTTCTTC. Amino acid sequence: CASSILAGLYNEQFF.

With regard to this clone: Other DNA sequences within the sample encode an identical CDR3. J is TRBJ2-5 and V is TRBV19, with 7 bases that match TRBD2. Germline loops: CDR1 LNHDA, CDR2 SQIVND (reference sequence). V lost 4 bases to trimming and J lost 2 bases; unmatched junction nucleotides: 4. The CDR3 length is 14 residues. DNA for the CDR3: TGTGCCAGTAGTACGCCGGGACTACAAGAGACCCAGTACTTC. The encoded protein is CASSTPGLQETQYF.

The chain joins TRBV27 to TRBJ2-7, with D unclear. Germline assignment: CDR1 MNHEY and CDR2 SMNVEV (reference sequence). The CDR3 length is 14 residues. V was pared by 6 bases and J by 0 bases, with 12 bases between. The CDR3 sequence is CASSPQKNSYEQYF. The CDR3 nucleotides are TGTGCCAGCAGCCCACAGAAGAACTCCTACGAGCAGTACTTC.

This chain uses TRBV7-9 with TRBJ2-3, with 8 bases matching TRBD2. Losses at the gene ends were 5 bases for V and 5 bases for J; bases not matched to a gene: 15. The CDR3 is 17 amino acids. Germline V gene lookup returns CDR1 SEHNR and CDR2 FQNEAQ (reference sequence). CDR3 nucleotide sequence: TGTGCCAGCAGCACTAGGGGACCAGCGGGGGCAGGAGATACGCAGTATTTT. This gives the protein CASSTRGPAGAGDTQYF.

The CDR3 sequence: CASSLISTDTQYF. CDR3 DNA: TGTGCCAGCAGTTTAATAAGCACAGATACGCAGTATTTT. The V and J genes are TRBV27 and TRBJ2-3, with D unclear. This CDR3 has 13 residues. Trimming took 2 bases from V and 0 from J, leaving 3 bases between them. CDR1 is MNHEY, CDR2 SMNVEV, per germline (reference sequence).

The chain carries TRBV5-4 and TRBJ1-4, with a tentative D call TRBD1 (6 bases). V was clipped by 0 bases and J by 0 bases, with 15 bases between them. The germline V gene encodes CDR1 SGHNT and CDR2 YYREEE (reference sequence). This CDR3 is built from 18 residues. The chain's CDR3 is CASSLAGQPFATNEKLFF. In nucleotides, the CDR3 is TGTGCCAGCAGCTTGGCCGGACAGCCGTTTGCAACTAATGAAAAACTGTTTTTT. The whole variable domain, filled in from reference TRBV5-4 and TRBJ1-4, reads ETGVTQSPTHLIKTRGQQVTLRCSSQSGHNTVSWYQQALGQGPQFIFQYYREEENGRGNFPPRFSGLQFPNYSSELNVNALELDDSALYLCASSLAGQPFATNEKLFFGSGTQLSVL.

V is TRBV27 and J is TRBJ2-7; TRBD2 matches at 8 bases. This CDR3 is built from 13 residues. Germline V gene sequence: CDR1 MNHEY, CDR2 SMNVEV (reference sequence). V trimming: 5 bases; J trimming: 6 bases; junction bases outside the gene matches: 6. The CDR3 nucleotides read TGTGCCAGCAGTCCCATCGGGGGGGCCGAGCAGTACTTC. Its protein product is CASSPIGGAEQYF.

J is TRBJ2-7 and V is TRBV20-1; D may be TRBD1 (6 bases). CDR3 length: 16 residues. Germline CDR1 reads DFQATT; CDR2 reads SNEGSKA (reference sequence). Trimming shortened V by 3 bases and J by 2 bases, and 20 bases separated the two germline ends. The CDR3 coding sequence is TGCAGTGCTAGTCAGTCGGGGTACAGGGAAACCTACGAGCAGTACTTC. Its protein is CSASQSGYRETYEQYF.

The V call is TRBV4-3, the J call TRBJ2-1, with TRBD2 identical over 9 bases. V shed 2 bases, J shed 5 bases, and the junction held 4 bases outside the gene matches. Per germline, CDR1 LGHNA and CDR2 YSLEER. The CDR3 consists of 15 residues. The CDR3 loop is CASSQRAGGNNEQFF. CDR3 bases: TGCGCCAGCAGCCAACGAGCGGGAGGAAACAATGAGCAGTTCTTC.

The V call is TRBV12-3 or TRBV12-4, the J call TRBJ1-6; no clear D gene. Deletions cut 7 bases from V and 13 bases from J, with 17 bases between. CDR3 length: 13 amino acids. The CDR3 is CASTLEGLRPLHF. CDR3 DNA: TGTGCCAGCACTTTGGAGGGTCTCAGGCCCCTCCACTTT.

The rearrangement uses TRBV10-2 and TRBJ2-2, with 9 bases identical to TRBD2. The CDR3 runs 15 residues. V dropped 5 bases and J dropped 1; count of bases not matched to a gene: 2. CDR1 WSHSY and CDR2 SAAADI come from the germline V gene. The CDR3 region has the DNA TGCGCCAGCAGTCTACTAGCGGGGAACACCGGGGAGCTGTTTTTT. This codes for CASSLLAGNTGELFF.

The V call is TRBV19, the J call TRBJ1-3; no reliable D call. This CDR3 spans 15 amino acids. Germline loops: CDR1 LNHDA, CDR2 SQIVND (reference sequence). V was trimmed by 5 bases and J by 5 bases, leaving 16 bases between them. CDR3 in amino acids: CASSYRGEFRNTIYF. DNA for the CDR3: TGTGCCAGTAGTTATCGGGGAGAGTTTAGAAACACCATATATTTT. The full variable domain, with the rest looked up from reference TRBV19 and TRBJ1-3, is DGGITQSPKYLFRKEGQNVTLSCEQNLNHDAMYWYRQDPGQGLRLIYYSQIVNDFQKGDIAEGYSVSREKKESFPLTVTSAQKNPTAFYLCASSYRGEFRNTIYFGEGSWLTVV.

This clone was seen a few times. The germline gene is not matched at one end of the junction; a read error may be the cause. The genes are TRBV18 and TRBJ2-7; D tentatively reads TRBD1 or TRBD2 (5 bases each). Germline values: CDR1 KGHSH, CDR2 LQKENI. The length of the CDR3 is 16 residues. The CDR3 loop is CASSPGPRSESSEQYF. CDR3 DNA sequence: TGTGCCAGTTCACCGGGGCCCCGATCGGAGAGCTCCGAGCAGTACTTC.

The chain links TRBV4-1 to TRBJ1-3; D may be TRBD1 (5 bases). Trimming cost V 3 bases and J 6 bases, with 21 bases left between them. This CDR3 is 17 amino acids long. Germline CDR1 MGHRA, CDR2 YSYEKL. CDR3 DNA: TGCGCCAGCAGCCAGAGGGACCCGGGGGTGGATGAAAACACCATATATTTT. Translating gives CASSQRDPGVDENTIYF.

The chain couples TRBV7-8 to TRBJ2-2; possibly TRBD1 for D (6 bases). Germline V lookup: CDR1 SGHVS, CDR2 FQNEAQ. The ends were cut back, 1 base at V and 0 bases at J, with 12 bases in the middle. CDR3 length: 17 residues. The CDR3 loop reads CASSLDTRTANTGELFF. CDR3 coding DNA: TGTGCCAGCAGCTTAGATACTCGGACAGCGAACACCGGGGAGCTGTTTTTT.

The rearrangement joins TRBV6-5 to TRBJ1-4; 8 bases map to TRBD1. This CDR3 comprises 15 residues. Germline loops: CDR1 MNHEY, CDR2 SVGAGI. After removal of 0 bases from V and 7 bases from J, the junction contained 4 bases not matched to a gene. In nucleotides, the CDR3 is TGTGCCAGCAGTTACTCCCGGGACAGGTCTGAAAAACTGTTTTTT. It translates to CASSYSRDRSEKLFF.

The V call is TRBV11-2, the J call TRBJ2-5; D might be TRBD1 (8 bases). Trimming took off 1 base at V and 1 base at J, with 13 bases between the two ends. The CDR3 covers 16 residues. CDR1 is SGHAT and CDR2 is FQNNGV in the germline V gene. The CDR3 nucleotides read TGTGCCAGCAGCTTAGGGGGGGGGACAGGCCAAGAGACCCAGTACTTC. Its translation: CASSLGGGTGQETQYF.

This clone was seen just once. As DNA, the CDR3 is TGTGCCAGCAGCCGAAACAGTCAATCCCGGGGAGAAGCTTTCTTT. Amino acid sequence: CASSRNSQSRGEAFF. The chain employs TRBV11-2 and TRBJ1-1; no clear D. CDR1 SGHAT and CDR2 FQNNGV come from the germline V gene. V was clipped by 5 bases and J by 8 bases, with 21 bases between them. This CDR3 comprises 15 residues.